This is a list of T cell receptor beta chains from one sample in a study of blood T cell repertoires in COVID-19. Data came from immunoSEQ multiplex PCR; TCRdb stores just in-frame clones and leaves some out. The sample lists 300,000 to 400,000 clones; about 89% were seen once. Sequences were obtained from PBMCs or T cells enriched from blood (not recorded which). These receptors all stem from a man aged 55 to 70 who had recovered from COVID-19. The CDR3 runs from the conserved cysteine through the conserved F or W. D genes are given only for firm matches. Clone size is shown for a subset of rows, as once, few, many or a class of expanded clone.

abundance: .
j_gene: TRBJ1-1
len: 14
v_gene: TRBV9
d_gene: .
CDR3nt: TGTGCCAGCAGCCCACAAGGACGGGGCACTGAAGCTTTCTTT
CDR3aa: CASSPQGRGTEAFF

abundance: once
j_gene: TRBJ2-7
len: 17
v_gene: TRBV7-9
d_gene: TRBD1
CDR3nt: TGTGCCAGCAGCGACGCAAGGGACAGGGGGCGCGATAACGAGCAGTACTTC
CDR3aa: CASSDARDRGRDNEQYF

abundance: .
j_gene: TRBJ2-3
len: 15
v_gene: TRBV27
d_gene: TRBD1
CDR3nt: TGTGCCAGCAGTGGACAGGGGGCCGGCACAGATACGCAGTATTTT
CDR3aa: CASSGQGAGTDTQYF

abundance: .
j_gene: TRBJ2-1
len: 14
v_gene: TRBV19
d_gene: .
CDR3nt: TGTGCCAGTAGTACGACTATAACCTACAATGAGCAGTTCTTC
CDR3aa: CASSTTITYNEQFF

abundance: .
j_gene: TRBJ1-2
len: 17
v_gene: TRBV7-2
d_gene: TRBD1
CDR3nt: TGTGCCAGCAGCTTAGGTGGAGGGGGCACGGCTGTCGATGGCTACACCTTC
CDR3aa: CASSLGGGGTAVDGYTF

abundance: once
j_gene: TRBJ1-5
len: 13
v_gene: TRBV2
d_gene: .
CDR3nt: TGTGCCAGTAGACAGTATAGCAATCAGCCCCAGCATTTT
CDR3aa: CASRQYSNQPQHF

abundance: .
j_gene: TRBJ1-1
len: 15
v_gene: TRBV2
d_gene: .
CDR3nt: TGTGCCAGCAGTGTTGATCTCTGGCAGGGCACTGAAGCTTTCTTT
CDR3aa: CASSVDLWQGTEAFF

abundance: .
j_gene: TRBJ2-3
len: 13
v_gene: TRBV5-4
d_gene: .
CDR3nt: TGTGCCAGCAGCTTGTTTCAGGCAGATACGCAGTATTTT
CDR3aa: CASSLFQADTQYF

abundance: .
j_gene: TRBJ1-6
len: 14
v_gene: TRBV7-2
d_gene: .
CDR3nt: TGTGCCAGCAGCTTTTATCCCGGGAGTACACCCCTCCACTTT
CDR3aa: CASSFYPGSTPLHF

abundance: .
j_gene: TRBJ2-3
len: 16
v_gene: TRBV6-5
d_gene: TRBD2
CDR3nt: TGTGCCAGCAGTTACGGAGCGGGAGGCGCCACAGATACGCAGTATTTT
CDR3aa: CASSYGAGGATDTQYF

abundance: .
j_gene: TRBJ2-1
len: 15
v_gene: TRBV6-5
d_gene: .
CDR3nt: TGTGCCAGCAGCTATGGGGGAGGTTCCTACAATGAGCAGTTCTTC
CDR3aa: CASSYGGGSYNEQFF

abundance: .
j_gene: TRBJ1-2
len: 13
v_gene: TRBV28
d_gene: .
CDR3nt: TGTGCCAGCAGTTTACAGGGGTGGGTTGGCTACACCTTC
CDR3aa: CASSLQGWVGYTF

abundance: .
j_gene: TRBJ2-5
len: 15
v_gene: TRBV4-2
d_gene: TRBD2
CDR3nt: TGTGCCAGCAGCTCCGGACTAGCGGGGCAAGAGACCCAGTACTTC
CDR3aa: CASSSGLAGQETQYF

abundance: .
j_gene: TRBJ2-7
len: 14
v_gene: TRBV28
d_gene: .
CDR3nt: TGTGCCAGCACCTTTAGCGGTTACCCCTACGAGCAGTACTTC
CDR3aa: CASTFSGYPYEQYF

abundance: .
j_gene: TRBJ2-7
len: 14
v_gene: TRBV5-1
d_gene: TRBD2
CDR3nt: TGCGCCAGCAGCCCGGGACTAGGGAACATCGAGCAGTACTTC
CDR3aa: CASSPGLGNIEQYF

abundance: few
j_gene: TRBJ2-1
len: 14
v_gene: TRBV2
d_gene: .
CDR3nt: TGTGCCAGCAGTGAACTAAGGACTGGGAGGGAGCAGTTCTTC
CDR3aa: CASSELRTGREQFF

abundance: .
j_gene: TRBJ2-1
len: 13
v_gene: TRBV19
d_gene: .
CDR3nt: TGTGCCAGTAGTATAGGTCGACTCAATGAGCAGTTCTTC
CDR3aa: CASSIGRLNEQFF

abundance: .
j_gene: TRBJ2-7
len: 13
v_gene: TRBV10-2
d_gene: .
CDR3nt: TGCGCCAGCAGTTGGGGCACTTCCTACGAGCAGTACTTC
CDR3aa: CASSWGTSYEQYF

abundance: .
j_gene: TRBJ2-2
len: 14
v_gene: TRBV29-1
d_gene: TRBD2
CDR3nt: TGCAGCGTTTCAACGGGAGGTAACACCGGGGAGCTGTTTTTT
CDR3aa: CSVSTGGNTGELFF

abundance: .
j_gene: TRBJ1-1
len: 13
v_gene: TRBV7-9
d_gene: .
CDR3nt: TGTGCCAGCACCAAGCGGGAAAACACTGAAGCTTTCTTT
CDR3aa: CASTKRENTEAFF

abundance: once
j_gene: TRBJ1-1
len: 13
v_gene: TRBV7-3
d_gene: .
CDR3nt: TGTGCCAGCAGCATCCGGGTGAGCACTGAAGCTTTCTTT
CDR3aa: CASSIRVSTEAFF

abundance: few
j_gene: TRBJ2-5
len: 17
v_gene: TRBV5-1
d_gene: TRBD1
CDR3nt: TGCGCCAGCAGCCACCTATTTATGGGACAGGGGGCCTCGGCCCAGTACTTC
CDR3aa: CASSHLFMGQGASAQYF

abundance: .
j_gene: TRBJ2-1
len: 17
v_gene: TRBV5-1
d_gene: TRBD1
CDR3nt: TGCGCCAGCAGCCCGATGCCGACAGGGGGCGTGGGTAGTGAGCAGTTCTTC
CDR3aa: CASSPMPTGGVGSEQFF

abundance: .
j_gene: TRBJ2-7
len: 16
v_gene: TRBV5-1
d_gene: TRBD2
CDR3nt: TGCGCCAGCAGCTCAGGACTAGCGGGAGGGCGAGGGGAGCAGTACTTC
CDR3aa: CASSSGLAGGRGEQYF

abundance: few
j_gene: TRBJ1-3
len: 15
v_gene: TRBV5-1
d_gene: .
CDR3nt: TGCGCCAGCAGCTTGGATGTCAGCTCTGGAAACACCATATATTTT
CDR3aa: CASSLDVSSGNTIYF

abundance: .
j_gene: TRBJ2-7
len: 12
v_gene: TRBV29-1
d_gene: .
CDR3nt: TGCAGCGGTGGGCAGGGCGTCTACGAGCAGTACTTC
CDR3aa: CSGGQGVYEQYF

abundance: .
j_gene: TRBJ1-3
len: 13
v_gene: TRBV9
d_gene: .
CDR3nt: TGTGCCAGCAGCGTGGACAGCGGAAACACCATATATTTT
CDR3aa: CASSVDSGNTIYF

abundance: .
j_gene: TRBJ2-7
len: 15
v_gene: TRBV18
d_gene: TRBD1
CDR3nt: TGTGCCAGCTCACCACTGGGACAGGGACTCTACGAGCAGTACTTC
CDR3aa: CASSPLGQGLYEQYF